This TCR beta chain derives from a study of early T cells in non-severe SARS-CoV-2 infection. About the study: The chains were unpaired, and the sequenced material was bulk RNA from unsorted whole blood.

Unique molecular identifiers were added to individual cDNA molecules. TCRdb used MiXCR to reprocess the 5' RACE reads, holding one entry per CDR3 protein. The data contain some 67,000 distinct CDR3 sequences, approximately 15% of them singletons. This CDR3 has 15 amino acids. Per the germline V gene, CDR1 is LNHDA and CDR2 is SQIVND (reference sequence). The ends were cut back, 5 bases at V and 7 bases at J, with 20 bases in the middle. The chain employs TRBV19 and TRBJ1-2; TRBD1 might be the D (6 bases). Input material: whole blood. The source is an adult who was a healthcare worker with PCR-confirmed SARS-CoV-2 infection or an uninfected control (not recorded which). CDR3 coding DNA: TGTGCCAGTAGTTCCAATCAACAGGGTTGGTCTGGCTACACCTTC. Translation: CASSSNQQGWSGYTF.